The present TCR beta chain was sequenced within a study of blood T cell repertoires in COVID-19. Study-level information: Sites across the United States, Italy and Spain contributed samples from acute and convalescent COVID-19. Sample material is recorded as cDNA or gDNA derived from T cells, B-cell-depleted T cells, or PBMCs.

The CDR3 is 15 residues long. V was cut by 5 bases and J by 1 base, with 12 bases left in between. The germline CDR1 and CDR2 sequences are MNHEY and SMNVEV (reference sequence). Authors' analysis steps: Amplification from reference gene primers served as the basis for estimated nucleated cell counts. TCRdb keeps only in-frame clones here, not all; method: immunoSEQ multiplex PCR. The V and J calls and clone size are taken from that table; D and trimming were inferred from the DNA. The table includes a few hundred thousand clones, around nine tenths detected once. Seattle patients were enrolled during active infection and followed longitudinally.

The clonotype originates from a man aged 18 to 29 with COVID-19, enrolled during active disease. V is TRBV27 and J is TRBJ1-5; D not resolved. The sample consisted of peripheral blood. CDR3 DNA: TGTGCCAGCAGTCTCCGACATGGGAGCAATCAGCCCCAGCATTTT. This codes for CASSLRHGSNQPQHF.